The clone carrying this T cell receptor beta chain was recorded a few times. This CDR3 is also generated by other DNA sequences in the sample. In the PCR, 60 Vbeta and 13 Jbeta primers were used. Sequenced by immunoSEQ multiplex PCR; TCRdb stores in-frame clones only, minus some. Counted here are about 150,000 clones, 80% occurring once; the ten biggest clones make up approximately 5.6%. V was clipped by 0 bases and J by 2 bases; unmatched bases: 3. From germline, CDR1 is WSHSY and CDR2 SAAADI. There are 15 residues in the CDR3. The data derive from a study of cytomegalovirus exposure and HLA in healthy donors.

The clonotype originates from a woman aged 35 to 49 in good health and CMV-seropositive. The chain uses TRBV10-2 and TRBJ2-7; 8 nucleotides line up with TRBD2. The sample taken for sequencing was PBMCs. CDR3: CASSESGTRAYEQYF. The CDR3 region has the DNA TGCGCCAGCAGTGAGTCCGGGACTAGGGCCTACGAGCAGTACTTC.